The 25 T cell receptor beta chains below all came from one sample that was sequenced in a study of blood T cell repertoires in COVID-19. Sequenced by immunoSEQ multiplex PCR; TCRdb stores in-frame clones only, minus some. The table records 220,000 or so clones, 80% of them present only once. The sample consisted of peripheral blood. The origin of the receptors is a woman in her 70s with acute or convalescent COVID-19.

In its sample, this clone was seen once. V and J are TRBV29-1 and TRBJ2-3, with 9 bases matching TRBD2. The CDR3 contains 14 residues. Per the germline V gene, CDR1 is SQVTM and CDR2 is ANQGSEA. The V and J ends lost 5 bases and 6 bases, in that order; junction bases with no gene match: 9. CDR3 amino acids: CSVSAGGRFDTQYF. CDR3 DNA sequence: TGCAGCGTTTCAGCGGGAGGTAGATTCGATACGCAGTATTTT.

The J gene is TRBJ2-1, the V gene TRBV12-3 or TRBV12-4; D unresolved. The CDR3 loop spans 13 amino acids. V lost 5 bases and J lost 16, with 21 bases in between. The CDR3 region is CASSAPPARSCFF. DNA of the CDR3: TGTGCCAGCAGTGCGCCTCCAGCTAGGAGTTGCTTCTTC.

The CDR3 loop is CASNSRGTANEKLFF. The CDR3 bases are TGTGCCAGCAACAGCAGGGGAACCGCTAATGAAAAACTGTTTTTT. J is TRBJ1-4 and V is TRBV2; TRBD1 is a possible D gene (6 bases). Trimming stripped 7 bases from V and 3 bases from J, with 15 bases between. There are 15 residues in the CDR3. Germline V gene sequence: CDR1 SNHLY, CDR2 FYNNEI. Using reference TRBV2 and TRBJ1-4 for the parts outside the CDR3, the full variable domain is EPEVTQTPSHQVTQMGQEVILRCVPISNHLYFYWYRQILGQKVEFLVSFYNNEISEKSEIFDDQFSVERPDGSNFTLKIRSTKLEDSAMYFCASNSRGTANEKLFFGSGTQLSVL.

The chain links TRBV6-6 to TRBJ2-7; maybe TRBD2 (5 bases). Looked up from germline, CDR1 is MNHNY and CDR2 is SVGAGI (reference sequence). This CDR3 spans 14 amino acids. The CDR3 sequence is CPQRTEGVNYEQYF. Here the CDR3 DNA reads TGTCCCCAACGAACTGAGGGAGTTAATTACGAGCAGTACTTC.

This clone was picked up one time. The chain employs TRBV25-1 and TRBJ1-1; 8 positions match TRBD1. The germline gives CDR1 MGHDK, CDR2 SYGVNS. V dropped 4 bases and J dropped 1; count of bases not matched to a gene: 11. This CDR3 is 17 amino acids long. The CDR3, as DNA: TGTGCCAGCAGTGTGAGACAGGGGATTAGGGGGAACACTGAAGCTTTCTTT. This translates into CASSVRQGIRGNTEAFF.

V usage is TRBV4-1 and J usage is TRBJ2-7, with D uncertain. Deletions cut 4 bases from V and 5 bases from J, with 15 bases between. The CDR3 has 14 residues. The germline gives CDR1 MGHRA, CDR2 YSYEKL. CDR3 sequence: CASSLRSASNEQYF. CDR3 in DNA: TGCGCCAGCAGCCTTCGGTCGGCTAGTAACGAGCAGTACTTC.

V and J are TRBV5-1 and TRBJ1-6; the match to TRBD1 covers 10 bases. From germline, CDR1 is SGHRS and CDR2 YFSETQ. The CDR3 extends over 17 amino acids. Losses at the gene ends were 4 bases for V and 2 bases for J; bases not matched to a gene: 6. In DNA, the CDR3 is TGCGCCAGCAGCCTGGGACAGGGGACGACCTATAATTCACCCCTCCACTTT. Translation gives CASSLGQGTTYNSPLHF. Full variable domain (rest looked up from reference TRBV5-1 and TRBJ1-6): KAGVTQTPRYLIKTRGQQVTLSCSPISGHRSVSWYQQTPGQGLQFLFEYFSETQRNKGNFPGRFSGRQFSNSRSEMNVSTLELGDSALYLCASSLGQGTTYNSPLHFGNGTRLTVT.

The J gene is TRBJ1-5, the V gene TRBV2; 8 bases are shared with TRBD1. After removal of 5 bases from V and 6 bases from J, the junction contained 6 bases not matched to a gene. Germline V lookup: CDR1 SNHLY, CDR2 FYNNEI. This CDR3 spans 14 amino acids. The CDR3 nucleotides are TGTGCCAGCAGTCCTGACAGGGGCGGTCAGCCCCAGCATTTT. Translating it yields CASSPDRGGQPQHF.

This CDR3 is CSASLSLTRQSREFF. In nucleotides, the CDR3 is TGCAGTGCTAGTCTAAGCCTGACCCGACAGTCCCGTGAGTTCTTC. The V and J genes are TRBV20-1 and TRBJ2-1; weak D call: TRBD1 (5 bases). The CDR3 covers 15 residues. The germline V gene has CDR1 DFQATT and CDR2 SNEGSKA (reference sequence). Deletions cut 3 bases from V and 14 bases from J, with 26 bases between.

The CDR3 bases are TGTGCCAGCAGCTATGCGGGATCGAACACCGGGGAGCTGTTTTTT. Translated, it gives CASSYAGSNTGELFF. The gene calls are TRBV5-4 and TRBJ2-2, with D perhaps TRBD2 (6 bases). The CDR3 runs 15 residues. Germline V gene data show CDR1 as SGHNT and CDR2 as YYREEE (reference sequence). Trimming removed 3 bases at V and 0 bases at J, with 9 bases between.

In this sample, this clone turned up a few times. This chain joins TRBV10-3 and TRBJ2-5, with a weak D call TRBD2 (5 bases). Germline lookup yields CDR1 ENHRY and CDR2 SYGVKD. Between the trimmed V and J ends, which lost 2 bases and 5 bases, there was a span of 15 bases. The CDR3 extends over 15 amino acids. CDR3 nucleotides: TGTGCCATCAGTGAGCCCCAGGCCGGGGAGGAGACCCAGTACTTC. Translated: CAISEPQAGEETQYF.

Concerning this clone itself: Other nucleotide sequences in the sample specify the same CDR3. This sequence joins TRBV7-8 and TRBJ1-6, with a tentative D call TRBD1 (5 bases). CDR3 length: 12 amino acids. V was clipped by 4 bases and J by 8 bases, with 6 bases between them. The germline V gene encodes CDR1 SGHVS and CDR2 FQNEAQ. The CDR3: CASSSRDSPLHF. The DNA for the CDR3 is TGTGCCAGCAGCTCCAGGGATTCACCCCTCCACTTT.

This chain joins TRBV5-4 and TRBJ2-3; 8 bases agree with TRBD2. Trimming cost V 9 bases and J 4 bases; bases outside gene matches: 7. The length of the CDR3 is 13 residues. Looked up from germline, CDR1 is SGHNT and CDR2 is YYREEE (reference sequence). For the CDR3, the DNA is TGTGCCACGCAAGCGGGAGAGGCAGATACGCAGTATTTT. It specifies CATQAGEADTQYF. Together with reference TRBV5-4 and TRBJ2-3, the CDR3 gives the full variable domain: ETGVTQSPTHLIKTRGQQVTLRCSSQSGHNTVSWYQQALGQGPQFIFQYYREEENGRGNFPPRFSGLQFPNYSSELNVNALELDDSALYLCATQAGEADTQYFGPGTRLTVL.

The CDR3 reads CASSSLNSPLHF. DNA for the CDR3: TGTGCCAGCAGCTCCTTAAATTCACCCCTCCACTTT. The rearrangement links TRBV11-2 to TRBJ1-6; D call uncertain. The V and J ends lost 4 bases and 7 bases respectively, with 5 bases between them. The germline V gene has CDR1 SGHAT and CDR2 FQNNGV. CDR3 length equals 12 residues.

The chain uses TRBV28 and TRBJ1-2; 8 nucleotides match TRBD1. Germline V gene lookup returns CDR1 MDHEN and CDR2 SYDVKM. The junction had 8 bases not matched to a gene; V was cut back by 2 bases and J by 6 bases. The CDR3 loop spans 15 amino acids. CDR3 in DNA: TGTGCCAGCAGTTTACGAGCGACAGGGGTCGATGGCTACACCTTC. It specifies CASSLRATGVDGYTF.

In regard to this clone: Other DNA sequences within the sample encode an identical CDR3. The chain links TRBV6-5 to TRBJ2-7, with 11 nucleotides matching TRBD1. This CDR3 is 15 amino acids long. The trim removed 6 bases at V and 1 base at J, leaving 5 bases unmatched. Germline V gene lookup returns CDR1 MNHEY and CDR2 SVGAGI. CDR3 coding DNA: TGTGCCAGCAGCCGCGGACAGGGGGCTTCCTACGAGCAGTACTTC. Translating gives CASSRGQGASYEQYF.

V usage is TRBV10-3 and J usage is TRBJ1-3; D may be TRBD1 (6 bases). Trimming stripped 7 bases from V and 3 bases from J, with 13 bases between. The CDR3 contains 14 residues. Germline V gives CDR1 ENHRY, CDR2 SYGVKD. The CDR3 DNA follows: TGTGCCATCACTCCATCGACAGGTGGAAACACCATATATTTT. Translation: CAITPSTGGNTIYF.

The CDR3 reads CASSIERGGQPQHF. In DNA form, the CDR3 reads TGTGCCAGTAGTATAGAAAGGGGGGGACAGCCCCAGCATTTT. This rearrangement joins TRBV19 to TRBJ1-5; tentative D call: TRBD1 (6 bases). V lost 0 bases and J lost 7, with 10 bases in between. CDR3 length: 14 amino acids. The germline V gene encodes CDR1 LNHDA and CDR2 SQIVND (reference sequence).

This clone was detected many times. The genes are TRBV5-5 and TRBJ1-2; 8 bases agree with TRBD1. The length of the CDR3 is 13 residues. Trimming took 4 bases from V and 8 from J; bases not matched to a gene: 7. Germline-derived CDR1 and CDR2 are SGHKS and YYEKEE (reference sequence). The CDR3 reads CASSPRQGRGYTF. CDR3 nucleotides: TGTGCCAGCAGCCCCCGACAGGGGCGCGGCTACACCTTC. The full variable domain, completed using reference TRBV5-5 and TRBJ1-2, is DAGVTQSPTHLIKTRGQQVTLRCSPISGHKSVSWYQQVLGQGPQFIFQYYEKEERGRGNFPDRFSARQFPNYSSELNVNALLLGDSALYLCASSPRQGRGYTFGSGTRLTVV.

The V and J genes are TRBV27 and TRBJ2-5, with D possibly TRBD1 on 6 matching bases. V was pared by 10 bases and J by 5 bases, with 23 bases between. The CDR3 runs to 15 residues. Germline CDR1 is MNHEY and CDR2 is SMNVEV (reference sequence). The CDR3 loop reads CATSPLGQSWETQYF. CDR3 in DNA: TGTGCCACCTCGCCCCTTGGACAGTCCTGGGAGACCCAGTACTTC.

This clone appeared a few times. This sequence joins TRBV30 and TRBJ2-4; TRBD2 agrees at 12 bases. The CDR3 runs to 18 residues. CDR1 and CDR2 (germline): GTSNPN, SVGIG (reference sequence). Trimming at V came to 0 bases and at J to 1 base, leaving 7 bases not matched to a gene. This CDR3 reads CAWSVFRTSGRAKNIQYF. The CDR3 DNA follows: TGTGCCTGGAGTGTTTTCCGCACTAGCGGGAGGGCCAAAAACATTCAGTACTTC.

The chain has TRBV19 and TRBJ2-2; D is ambiguous. With 3 bases removed from V and 6 bases from J, the gap between germline ends came to 14 bases. The CDR3 sequence is 15 residues long. Per the germline V gene, CDR1 is LNHDA and CDR2 is SQIVND (reference sequence). CDR3 nucleotide sequence: TGTGCCAGTAGTATTAGGTGGGCGCTGGCCGGGGAGCTGTTTTTT. Its translation: CASSIRWALAGELFF.

The chain has TRBV7-8 and TRBJ1-3, with 10 bases aligning to TRBD1. The ends lost 4 bases at V and 4 bases at J; junction bases unmatched: 7. This CDR3 has 16 amino acids. The V gene's germline CDR1 is SGHVS and CDR2 FQNEAQ. This chain's CDR3 is CASSSLRDRGGNTIYF. CDR3 in DNA: TGTGCCAGCAGCTCTCTAAGGGACAGGGGAGGAAACACCATATATTTT.

The genes are TRBV13 and TRBJ2-3, with 11 nucleotides matching TRBD2. CDR3 size: 20 residues. After removal of 5 bases from V and 3 bases from J, the junction contained 19 bases not matched to a gene. CDR1 is PRHDT and CDR2 is FYEKMQ in the germline V gene (reference sequence). In nucleotides, the CDR3 is TGTGCCAGCAGCCGGGGGCCCGGGACTAGCGGTTCATTTCTGACAGATACGCAGTATTTT. Translated: CASSRGPGTSGSFLTDTQYF.

The chain couples TRBV27 to TRBJ2-1, with D unresolved. Trimming cost V 3 bases and J 0 bases, with 9 bases left between them. This CDR3 spans 15 amino acids. CDR1 and CDR2 from the germline V gene are MNHEY and SMNVEV (reference sequence). In DNA form, the CDR3 reads TGTGCCAGCAGTTTTATTATGAGCTCCTACAATGAGCAGTTCTTC. Translating gives CASSFIMSSYNEQFF.